Only a few counts were recorded for the clone carrying this TCR delta chain. As yet, its antigen is unknown. This sequence may be a read error, since a much larger clone differs from it by one base. Other DNA sequences from this sample encode an identical CDR3 as well. Germline trimming cut 2 bases from V and 8 bases from J; bases unmatched to any gene: 14. This CDR3 contains 15 residues. Germline V gene sequence: CDR1 TSWWSYY, CDR2 QGS. This specimen belongs to a study of delta chains in infants with herpesvirus infections. Reverse transcription of PBMC RNA used primers specific for the gamma and delta chains. TCRdb reanalysed the RT-PCR reads with CATT. The data show fewer than 450 delta-chain clones, approximately 7.4% seen once. Overall study results and limits: The public clonotype appeared only at the first post-infection time point and was absent in uninfected infants.

The sequencing used peripheral blood, collected at time point 2 of longitudinal follow-up. J is TRDJ4 and V is TRDV1, with 7 bases lining up with TRDD3. This TCR was sampled from a human donor who was a Ugandan infant, either HIV-exposed or HIV-unexposed (not recorded which). The CDR3 loop is CALGEGRGLGEGLIF. The DNA for the CDR3 is TGTGCTCTTGGGGAAGGAAGGGGATTGGGGGAAGGACTGATCTTT.